This TCR beta chain was obtained from a study of human T cells and chemical hapten exposure. At the level of the study: Patients had diphenylcyclopropenone applied to the scalp weekly throughout the approximately 22-week study.

The study's library attached unique molecular identifiers to single cDNA molecules. One entry per CDR3 protein, called by TCRdb with MiXCR from the RACE reads. The table has over 55,000 distinct CDR3 sequences, 11% seen once. CDR1 is DFQATT, CDR2 SNEGSKA, per germline (reference sequence). This CDR3 is 15 amino acids long. V lost 5 bases to trimming and J lost 1 base, with 16 bases between them. Time point of the sample: patch test 3, about 24 weeks after DPC sensitization. Treatment specified: therapeutic diphenylcyclopropenone sensitization with weekly scalp DPC. The V gene is TRBV20-1, the J gene TRBJ2-3; D not resolved. The source is a woman aged 45-60 years with alopecia areata. Some clones in this sample may be carry-over from other donors' samples. This sample comprised whole blood, obtained in connection with sensitization to the hapten diphenylcyclopropenone (DPC). CDR3 amino acids: CSAPEVATRTDTQYF. CDR3 in DNA: TGCAGTGCTCCCGAGGTGGCTACCCGCACAGATACGCAGTATTTT.